Shown below are 28 T cell receptor beta chains from a single sample sequenced in a study of siplizumab effects on memory and regulatory T cells. The protocol was immunoSEQ multiplex PCR, while the TCRdb copy is restricted to in-frame clones and leaves out a portion. The data show 100,000 or so clones, with roughly 91% seen just once and about 12% held by the top ten. The sequenced sample was non-Treg CD4+ T cells sorted from blood. The receptors originated from a human donor in good health.

CDR3 in amino acids: CASSMEDGYYGYTF. DNA for the CDR3: TGTGCCAGTAGTATGGAGGACGGCTACTATGGCTACACCTTC. The J gene is TRBJ1-2, the V gene TRBV19; D remains ambiguous. V was clipped by 3 bases and J by 3 bases, with 11 bases between them. CDR3 length: 14 residues. Germline CDR1 reads LNHDA; CDR2 reads SQIVND (reference sequence).

This clone has just one count. The chain carries TRBV27 and TRBJ1-1, with D uncertain. The CDR3 is 14 amino acids. The germline V and J ends were trimmed by 7 bases and 4 bases, with 16 bases remaining between them. The germline V gene has CDR1 MNHEY and CDR2 SMNVEV (reference sequence). The CDR3: CASTLLGLSTEAFF. DNA for the CDR3: TGTGCCAGCACCTTACTGGGGTTAAGCACTGAAGCTTTCTTT.

The rearrangement joins TRBV18 to TRBJ1-1, with D unclear. CDR1 is KGHSH, CDR2 LQKENI, per germline. The CDR3 loop spans 13 amino acids. Trimming removed 1 base from V and 10 bases from J, with 13 bases in between. This CDR3 reads CASSPQDSHSAFF. The CDR3 DNA reads as TGTGCCAGCTCACCACAGGATAGCCATTCAGCTTTCTTT.

The CDR3 loop is CASSVGDRGNQPQHF. The CDR3 region has the DNA TGTGCCAGCAGCGTAGGGGACAGGGGCAATCAGCCCCAGCATTTT. This rearrangement joins TRBV9 to TRBJ1-5, with 9 positions matching TRBD1. The CDR3 totals 15 residues. Germline V gene data show CDR1 as SGDLS and CDR2 as YYNGEE. The V and J ends lost 0 bases and 2 bases, in that order; junction bases with no gene match: 0.

In regard to this clone: The junction shows a germline mismatch at one end, possibly a read error. Distinct nucleotide sequences in the sample also encode this CDR3. The chain joins TRBV5-6 to TRBJ2-3; 10 nucleotides agree with TRBD1. Germline CDR1 is SGHDT and CDR2 is YYEEEE. There are 16 residues in the CDR3. This CDR3 reads CASSYTGTGVKDTQYF. CDR3 nucleotide sequence: TGTGCCAGCAGCTACACCGGGACAGGGGTCAAAGATACGCAGTACTTT.

The CDR3: CASSLERLAGALTYNEQFF. The CDR3, as DNA: TGCGCCAGCAGCTTGGAAAGACTAGCGGGAGCTTTGACCTACAATGAGCAGTTCTTC. This chain uses TRBV5-1 with TRBJ2-1; 12 bases agree with TRBD2. The J segment lost 2 bases and the V segment lost 0 bases, leaving 9 bases of the junction unmatched. CDR3 length: 19 residues. Germline V lookup: CDR1 SGHRS, CDR2 YFSETQ.

The rearrangement links TRBV30 to TRBJ2-3; D gene unclear. The CDR3 extends over 14 amino acids. Between the trimmed V and J ends, which lost 2 bases and 2 bases, there was a span of 11 bases. Germline V gene lookup returns CDR1 GTSNPN and CDR2 SVGIG (reference sequence). The CDR3 DNA reads TGTGCCTGGAGTCCAGTCTATCACACAGATACGCAGTATTTT. Residues: CAWSPVYHTDTQYF.

The chain joins TRBV19 to TRBJ1-2; D is unclear. Deletions cut 6 bases from V and 6 bases from J, with 20 bases between. CDR3 length: 15 amino acids. Per the germline V gene, CDR1 is LNHDA and CDR2 is SQIVND (reference sequence). In nucleotides, the CDR3 is TGTGCCAGTAGGGGCGTCCGGGAACACACTGATGGCTACACCTTC. Its translation is CASRGVREHTDGYTF.

The chain couples TRBV5-1 to TRBJ2-2; 8 positions agree with TRBD2. The CDR3 is 17 residues long. Germline loops: CDR1 SGHRS, CDR2 YFSETQ. J was trimmed by 2 bases and V by 4 bases; bases with no gene match: 10. For the CDR3, the DNA is TGCGCCAGCAGCACCCTGGGGCGGGGGGCAAACACCGGGGAGCTGTTTTTT. It yields the protein CASSTLGRGANTGELFF. Combining the CDR3 with reference TRBV5-1 and TRBJ2-2 gives the whole variable domain KAGVTQTPRYLIKTRGQQVTLSCSPISGHRSVSWYQQTPGQGLQFLFEYFSETQRNKGNFPGRFSGRQFSNSRSEMNVSTLELGDSALYLCASSTLGRGANTGELFFGEGSRLTVL.

The chain has TRBV7-8 and TRBJ1-1; 12 bases map to TRBD1. This CDR3 has 17 amino acids. The J segment lost 6 bases and the V segment lost 5 bases, leaving 13 bases of the junction unmatched. The germline gives CDR1 SGHVS, CDR2 FQNEAQ. The CDR3 region is CASSDAGTGGAGAEAFF. The CDR3 nucleotides are TGTGCCAGCAGCGACGCCGGGACAGGGGGCGCGGGGGCTGAAGCTTTCTTT. Full variable domain (rest looked up from reference TRBV7-8 and TRBJ1-1): GAGVSQSPRYKVAKRGQDVALRCDPISGHVSLFWYQQALGQGPEFLTYFQNEAQLDKSGLPSDRFFAERPEGSVSTLKIQRTQQEDSAVYLCASSDAGTGGAGAEAFFGQGTRLTVV.

The chain recombines TRBV5-1 with TRBJ2-3; perhaps TRBD2 as D (6 bases). V lost 0 bases and J 0 bases, leaving 11 bases between the germline ends. CDR3 size: 16 residues. Germline loops: CDR1 SGHRS, CDR2 YFSETQ. CDR3 in amino acids: CASSLALAYSTDTQYF. The CDR3 DNA reads TGCGCCAGCAGCTTGGCACTAGCCTATAGCACAGATACGCAGTATTTT.

The chain links TRBV30 to TRBJ1-3; no definite D call. The CDR3 runs 15 residues. Germline lookup yields CDR1 GTSNPN and CDR2 SVGIG (reference sequence). The V gene lost 0 bases and the J gene lost 0 bases, with 9 bases spanning the gap. For the CDR3, the DNA is TGTGCCTGGAGTGTTCCAGCTCCCTCTGGAAACACCATATATTTT. As protein: CAWSVPAPSGNTIYF.

The chain combines TRBV19 with TRBJ2-7; D not certain. CDR1 is LNHDA and CDR2 is SQIVND in the germline V gene (reference sequence). Trimming pared 3 bases from V and 0 bases from J, leaving 9 bases between. This CDR3 has 14 amino acids. CDR3 in amino acids: CASSITWSSYEQYF. CDR3 DNA sequence: TGTGCCAGTAGTATTACCTGGAGCTCCTACGAGCAGTACTTC.

The chain recombines TRBV5-1 with TRBJ2-1; 15 bases agree with TRBD2. V dropped 4 bases and J dropped 1; count of bases not matched to a gene: 12. Germline CDR1 and CDR2: SGHRS and YFSETQ. CDR3 length equals 20 residues. The CDR3 reads CASSPGLAGGPSLSYNEQFF. CDR3 coding DNA: TGCGCCAGCAGCCCCGGACTAGCGGGAGGGCCCTCACTATCCTACAATGAGCAGTTCTTC. Looking up the rest from reference TRBV5-1 and TRBJ2-1 gives the full variable domain: KAGVTQTPRYLIKTRGQQVTLSCSPISGHRSVSWYQQTPGQGLQFLFEYFSETQRNKGNFPGRFSGRQFSNSRSEMNVSTLELGDSALYLCASSPGLAGGPSLSYNEQFFGPGTRLTVL.

The chain combines TRBV18 with TRBJ1-1; D is undetermined. Germline V gene sequence: CDR1 KGHSH, CDR2 LQKENI. V lost 3 bases and J lost 4, with 9 bases in between. The CDR3 has 13 residues. The CDR3, as DNA: TGTGCCAGCTCACCCCGGGGAGGCACTGAAGCTTTCTTT. It yields the protein CASSPRGGTEAFF.

The rearrangement links TRBV28 to TRBJ2-7, with D perhaps matching TRBD2 (7 bases). The CDR3 is 14 residues long. Trimming pared 6 bases from V and 4 bases from J, leaving 16 bases between. The germline V gene has CDR1 MDHEN and CDR2 SYDVKM. The CDR3 reads CASRGGTGLYEQYF. The CDR3 coding sequence is TGTGCCAGCAGAGGGGGGACGGGACTATACGAGCAGTACTTC.

The rearrangement joins TRBV10-3 to TRBJ2-2, with 7 bases aligning to TRBD1. CDR1 and CDR2 from the germline V gene are ENHRY and SYGVKD. The trim removed 0 bases at V and 2 bases at J, leaving 3 bases unmatched. This CDR3 has 16 amino acids. The CDR3 sequence: CAISESNRGNTGELFF. The CDR3 DNA follows: TGTGCCATCAGTGAGTCTAACAGGGGAAACACCGGGGAGCTGTTTTTT.

This chain uses TRBV28 with TRBJ1-2; no clear D gene. The V and J ends lost 5 bases and 7 bases respectively, with 23 bases between them. The CDR3 covers 16 residues. CDR1 is MDHEN and CDR2 is SYDVKM in the germline V gene. CDR3 in DNA: TGTGCCAGCAGTCGCATCCGTCGGACGGGTCGCGTTGGCTACACCTTC. Translating gives CASSRIRRTGRVGYTF.

The chain links TRBV27 to TRBJ1-5; 8 nucleotides align to TRBD1. Germline V gives CDR1 MNHEY, CDR2 SMNVEV (reference sequence). The CDR3 runs to 15 residues. With V trimmed by 5 bases and J by 4 bases, 7 bases remained unmatched. DNA for the CDR3: TGTGCCAGCAGTCCCGCGACAGGGGTTAATCAGCCCCAGCATTTT. Residues: CASSPATGVNQPQHF.

This chain links TRBV11-3 with TRBJ2-1, with 7 bases that match TRBD1. The V and J ends lost 8 bases and 6 bases, in that order; junction bases with no gene match: 10. The CDR3 has 14 amino acids. Germline V gene sequence: CDR1 SGHNT, CDR2 YENEEA. CDR3 protein: CASAGTVESNEQFF. For the CDR3, the DNA is TGTGCCAGCGCCGGGACAGTCGAAAGCAATGAGCAGTTCTTC.

J is TRBJ1-1 and V is TRBV6-5; TRBD1 aligns across 7 bases. The germline gives CDR1 MNHEY, CDR2 SVGAGI. V lost 7 bases and J lost 3; bases outside the gene matches: 5. The CDR3 length is 13 residues. CDR3 sequence (DNA): TGTGCCAGCAACAGGGGTGGGCACACTGAAGCTTTCTTT. Translation: CASNRGGHTEAFF.

The chain combines TRBV12-5 with TRBJ2-2; TRBD2 matches 8 bases. The germline gives CDR1 LGHNT, CDR2 FRNRAP. J lost 0 bases, V lost 5 bases, and 5 bases had no gene match. The CDR3 sequence is 16 residues long. In DNA form, the CDR3 reads TGTGCTAGTGGTCCCGTACTAGCGGCGAACACCGGGGAGCTGTTTTTT. Its translation: CASGPVLAANTGELFF.

The chain employs TRBV5-1 and TRBJ2-1; 12 bases line up with TRBD2. V dropped 5 bases and J dropped 4; count of bases not matched to a gene: 4. The CDR3 has 15 amino acids. Germline V lookup: CDR1 SGHRS, CDR2 YFSETQ. The CDR3: CASSRGTSGYNEQFF. The DNA of the CDR3 is TGCGCCAGCAGTCGCGGGACTAGCGGGTACAATGAGCAGTTCTTC.

To note about this clone: At one end the junction does not follow the germline gene, possibly because of a read error. The gene calls are TRBV6-5 and TRBJ2-7, with D maybe TRBD2 (6 bases). There are 11 residues in the CDR3. Germline lookup yields CDR1 MNHEY and CDR2 SVGAGI. The CDR3 loop reads CASSYGASENF. The CDR3 DNA is TGTGCCAGCAGTTATGGGGCTAGCGAGAACTTC.

J is TRBJ2-3 and V is TRBV11-3; D uncertain. V shed 0 bases and J shed 1 base, with 5 bases lying between them. This CDR3 has 14 residues. CDR1 is SGHNT and CDR2 is YENEEA in the germline V gene. This CDR3 is CASSLDQGTDTQYF. The CDR3 DNA follows: TGTGCCAGCAGCTTAGATCAGGGCACAGATACGCAGTATTTT.

CDR3 sequence: CASSLGQGYGYTF. The CDR3 DNA sequence: TGTGCCAGCAGCTTAGGGCAGGGGTATGGCTACACCTTC. V gene TRBV7-3 combines with J gene TRBJ1-2; D might be TRBD1 (6 bases). Germline V gives CDR1 SGHTA, CDR2 FQGTGA. CDR3 length: 13 amino acids. The germline V and J ends were trimmed by 2 bases and 5 bases, with 9 bases remaining between them.

This clone has more than one count but fewer than ten. This chain uses TRBV29-1 with TRBJ2-1; the D is unclear. V was pared by 4 bases and J by 4 bases, with 8 bases between. Germline V gene data show CDR1 as SQVTM and CDR2 as ANQGSEA. This CDR3 is built from 12 residues. In DNA form, the CDR3 reads TGCAGCGTTGGAGACGGTTACAATGAGCAGTTCTTC. Protein product: CSVGDGYNEQFF.

V is TRBV27 and J is TRBJ2-3; a possible D gene is TRBD2 (6 bases). V lost 6 bases to trimming and J lost 10 bases, with 17 bases between them. The CDR3 covers 13 residues. Germline assignment: CDR1 MNHEY and CDR2 SMNVEV (reference sequence). CDR3 residues: CASSPGGIGSQYF. DNA for the CDR3: TGTGCCAGCAGCCCCGGCGGGATAGGATCGCAGTATTTT.